The source of this TCR beta chain is a study of metastatic and nonmetastatic thyroid tumors. Overall study context: Comparative analysis of repertoires was undertaken across blood and tumor or nodule tissue obtained from malignant and benign thyroid patients.

All patients were treatment-naive before thyroid surgery. Authors' processing steps: Building a distant-metastasis classifier for papillary thyroid cancer drew on CDR3 differences across clinicopathological groups. TCRdb re-called clones via MiXCR from the PCR reads. TCRdb assigned the V and J calls; the authors' analysis was not used. The repertoire holds around 50,000 clones, 25% to 35% seen once, with about 15% in the top ten. The CDR3 covers 16 residues. J was trimmed by 4 bases and V by 6 bases; bases with no gene match: 9. Germline V CDR1 and CDR2: SNHLY, FYNNEI. General observations from the study: For both blood and tumor, malignant thyroid tumors reportedly showed significantly higher TCR beta diversity than benign nodules did.

This clone was picked up many times. Its antigen remains unidentified. The TCR sequence derives from a female donor with papillary thyroid cancer or a benign thyroid nodule (not recorded which). Some clones in this sample may be carry-over from other donors' samples. Material for sequencing was blood. The rearrangement links TRBV2 to TRBJ2-2, with 9 bases fitting TRBD2. The CDR3 loop is CASRISSGSGTGELFF. The CDR3 region has the DNA TGTGCCAGCAGGATAAGTAGCGGGAGTGGCACCGGGGAGCTGTTTTTT.